Listed below are T cell receptor beta chains from one sample, sequenced in a study of T cell responses to AZD1222 COVID-19 vaccine. TCRdb's table, derived via immunoSEQ multiplex PCR, lists solely in-frame clones and lacks some. The sample comprises over 150,000 clones, more than 80% of which are singletons, and around 6.4% rests with the top ten. The sequencing used peripheral blood, collected on day 0 of AZD1222 vaccination. The source of these receptors is an adult in good health. CDR3s include the opening cysteine and the closing phenylalanine or tryptophan. The order of the fields is clone size, CDR3 length, J gene, V gene, CDR3 protein. Expanded clones are given a class, and other clones once, few, many or no size at all.

- | 15 | TRBJ1-4 | TRBV30 | CAWEPLRRQGEKLFF
- | 13 | TRBJ2-7 | TRBV7-2 | CASSPSHFYEQYF
- | 15 | TRBJ1-4 | TRBV4-1 | CASNRGPTVGEKLFF
- | 15 | TRBJ1-4 | TRBV27 | CASSPRRGTNEKLFF
- | 17 | TRBJ2-7 | TRBV10-3 | CAISTAGAGATRYEQYF
- | 14 | TRBJ1-1 | TRBV27 | CASSLGPLNTEAFF
- | 15 | TRBJ2-5 | TRBV7-3 | CASSLNPGQGSAQYF
- | 13 | TRBJ2-7 | TRBV5-8 | CASSPKDAYEQYF
- | 14 | TRBJ1-2 | TRBV9 | CASSPRGTLGGYTF
- | 15 | TRBJ1-3 | TRBV30 | CAWGTGRGAGNTIYF
- | 14 | TRBJ2-1 | TRBV7-9 | CASSPTGDYNEQFF
once | 15 | TRBJ1-2 | TRBV5-4 | CASSLEGQANYGYTF
- | 12 | TRBJ1-5 | TRBV12-3/TRBV12-4 | CASSLRWPPQHF
- | 15 | TRBJ1-6 | TRBV28 | CASGDMDRRNSPLHF
- | 13 | TRBJ2-2 | TRBV28 | CASLQGPSGELFF
- | 14 | TRBJ1-4 | TRBV19 | CASSGDPSSEKLFF
- | 14 | TRBJ1-2 | TRBV27 | CASSLGGAGSGYTF
- | 16 | TRBJ2-5 | TRBV2 | CASSEVGYSGGETQYF
- | 13 | TRBJ1-1 | TRBV7-9 | CASSGQQNTEAFF
- | 13 | TRBJ1-6 | TRBV28 | CASSPRGGSPLHF
- | 14 | TRBJ2-2 | TRBV5-1 | CASSLDRNTGELFF
- | 16 | TRBJ1-4 | TRBV28 | CASSPLGTDYNEKLFF
- | 17 | TRBJ1-1 | TRBV28 | CASSRDTGGHLGTEAFF
- | 14 | TRBJ1-1 | TRBV24-1 | CATSDPGTGREAFF
- | 11 | TRBJ1-2 | TRBV13 | CASSSRNGYTF